The T cell receptor (beta chain) under discussion was sequenced for a study of radiation and T cells in renal cell carcinoma. General observations from the study: In blood, top tumor clones expanded by 2 weeks, shrinking by 4.

Data came from immunoSEQ multiplex PCR; TCRdb stores just in-frame clones and leaves some out. The sample yields about 160,000 clones, about 88% seen once. Time point given: baseline pretreatment blood. As for treatment: 15 Gy SBRT to primary tumor, nephrectomy 4 weeks later. As to this clone: Its target is unknown.

V lost 3 bases and J lost 4; bases outside the gene matches: 4. Germline CDR1 and CDR2: SGDLS and YYNGEE. CDR3 length: 14 amino acids. Sequenced here: blood, sampled from a patient whose treatment included radiotherapy and nephrectomy. This rearrangement joins TRBV9 to TRBJ1-2, with 9 bases identical to TRBD1. This receptor was obtained from a woman aged 70-85 years with renal cell carcinoma. The CDR3 is CASSADRGVYGYTF. Written as DNA, the CDR3 is TGTGCCAGCAGCGCCGACAGGGGGGTCTATGGCTACACCTTC. Filled out from reference TRBV9 and TRBJ1-2, the complete variable domain reads DSGVTQTPKHLITATGQRVTLRCSPRSGDLSVYWYQQSLDQGLQFLIQYYNGEERAKGNILERFSAQQFPDLHSELNLSSLELGDSALYFCASSADRGVYGYTFGSGTRLTVV.